Listed here is a single T cell receptor (beta chain). The antigen is unknown. Separate cDNA molecules each had unique molecular identifiers attached to them. TCRdb analysed the 5' RACE reads with MiXCR anew, one entry per CDR3 protein. The table records tens of thousands of distinct CDR3 sequences, approximately 9% of them present only once. The data were obtained in a study of early T cells in non-severe SARS-CoV-2 infection. On the study more broadly: RNA in bulk from unsorted whole blood was sequenced, and chains were unpaired. Findings of the study overall: Reliance on VDJdb matching favored anti-spike CD8 responses; private and CD4 specificities were missed.

V shed 7 bases and J shed 8 bases, with 11 bases lying between them. CDR1 is MNHNY, CDR2 SVGAGI, per germline (reference sequence). The CDR3 sequence is 11 residues long. The sequence was obtained from an adult who was a healthcare worker with PCR-confirmed SARS-CoV-2 infection or an uninfected control (not recorded which). The chain links TRBV6-6 to TRBJ1-2, with D possibly TRBD1 on 6 matching bases. Sequencing was performed on whole blood, taken at baseline. The CDR3 spells CASTPGVGYTF. As DNA, the CDR3 is TGTGCCAGCACCCCAGGGGTAGGCTACACCTTC.